A single sample is the source of the 26 T cell receptor beta chains below, sequenced in a study of blood T cell repertoires in COVID-19. Generated by immunoSEQ multiplex PCR, the TCRdb table keeps only in-frame clones and is missing some. Of about 240,000 clones listed, 80% to 90% are singletons. The sequencing input was PBMCs or T cells enriched from blood (not recorded which). The receptors shown here come from a woman in her 30s who had recovered from COVID-19.

This clone was seen just once. The chain recombines TRBV30 with TRBJ2-6; D gene ambiguous. Per germline, CDR1 GTSNPN and CDR2 SVGIG (reference sequence). The ends were cut back, 5 bases at V and 0 bases at J, with 5 bases in the middle. This CDR3 region has 13 residues. Here the CDR3 reads CAWGGSGANVLTF. The CDR3 region has the DNA TGTGCCTGGGGCGGCTCTGGGGCCAACGTCCTGACTTTC.

The rearrangement uses TRBV19 and TRBJ1-2; TRBD1 aligns across 7 bases. The CDR3 is made up of 16 amino acids. V lost 6 bases to trimming and J lost 4 bases; unmatched junction nucleotides: 14. Germline CDR1 reads LNHDA; CDR2 reads SQIVND (reference sequence). The CDR3: CASRSTGIGGAYGYTF. The CDR3 region has the DNA TGTGCCAGTAGATCGACAGGGATCGGGGGAGCCTATGGCTACACCTTC. Filled out from reference TRBV19 and TRBJ1-2, the complete variable domain reads DGGITQSPKYLFRKEGQNVTLSCEQNLNHDAMYWYRQDPGQGLRLIYYSQIVNDFQKGDIAEGYSVSREKKESFPLTVTSAQKNPTAFYLCASRSTGIGGAYGYTFGSGTRLTVV.

The chain links TRBV11-2 to TRBJ1-4; TRBD1 is a possible D gene (6 bases). Germline V gene data show CDR1 as SGHAT and CDR2 as FQNNGV. V shed 4 bases and J shed 7 bases, with 16 bases lying between them. The CDR3 spans 15 residues. CDR3 residues: CASSSNRAGGEKLFF. In DNA, the CDR3 is TGTGCCAGCAGCTCTAACAGGGCGGGAGGTGAAAAACTGTTTTTT.

V is TRBV7-2 and J is TRBJ1-4; D gene ambiguous. Germline CDR1 reads SGHTA; CDR2 reads FQGNSA. The CDR3 has 15 residues. V was trimmed by 5 bases and J by 4 bases, leaving 14 bases between them. CDR3 residues: CASSPDGKGNEKLFF. Written as DNA, the CDR3 is TGTGCCAGCAGCCCTGACGGGAAGGGTAATGAAAAACTGTTTTTT. The full variable domain, completed using reference TRBV7-2 and TRBJ1-4, is GAGVSQSPSNKVTEKGKDVELRCDPISGHTALYWYRQSLGQGLEFLIYFQGNSAPDKSGLPSDRFSAERTGGSVSTLTIQRTQQEDSAVYLCASSPDGKGNEKLFFGSGTQLSVL.

The V and J genes are TRBV5-6 and TRBJ1-4; 7 bases are shared with TRBD1. CDR3 length: 16 residues. J lost 4 bases, V lost 4 bases, and 10 bases had no gene match. Germline V gives CDR1 SGHDT, CDR2 YYEEEE. The CDR3 nucleotides are TGTGCCAGCAGCACCCGAGGAGGGACAGATAATGAAAAACTGTTTTTT. Translation: CASSTRGGTDNEKLFF.

The chain couples TRBV18 to TRBJ1-4, with no clear D. Deletions cut 5 bases from V and 5 bases from J, with 6 bases between. Germline V lookup: CDR1 KGHSH, CDR2 LQKENI. The CDR3 is 12 residues long. The CDR3 protein is CASSSQNEKLFF. CDR3 nucleotides: TGTGCCAGCTCATCTCAGAATGAAAAACTGTTTTTT.

The chain combines TRBV29-1 with TRBJ1-1, with no clear D. V was shortened by 0 bases and J by 4 bases, with 12 bases between the two germline ends. Germline V gene sequence: CDR1 SQVTM, CDR2 ANQGSEA. The CDR3 is 14 amino acids. The CDR3 reads CSVEDARNGTEAFF. For the CDR3, the DNA is TGCAGCGTTGAAGACGCTAGGAATGGCACTGAAGCTTTCTTT.

The chain employs TRBV30 and TRBJ1-1; D uncertain. Germline CDR1 and CDR2: GTSNPN and SVGIG (reference sequence). The CDR3 is 11 amino acids. Trimming removed 5 bases from V and 4 bases from J, with 8 bases in between. CDR3: CAWGRITEAFF. CDR3 nucleotide sequence: TGTGCCTGGGGCAGAATCACTGAAGCTTTCTTT.

The rearrangement uses TRBV7-2 and TRBJ1-6; 8 bases align to TRBD1. Germline CDR1 reads SGHTA; CDR2 reads FQGNSA. The V gene end was trimmed by 1 base and the J gene end by 5 bases; junction bases not matched to a gene: 4. The CDR3 sequence is 16 residues long. Written as DNA, the CDR3 is TGTGCCAGCAGCTTAGGGACAGGGTACAATAATTCACCCCTCCACTTT. It codes for CASSLGTGYNNSPLHF.

V usage is TRBV9 and J usage is TRBJ1-5, with 7 bases identical to TRBD1. This CDR3 has 15 residues. Germline V lookup: CDR1 SGDLS, CDR2 YYNGEE. Trimming took 0 bases from V and 4 from J; bases not matched to a gene: 4. CDR3 amino acids: CASSVGTGLNQPQHF. The CDR3 coding sequence is TGTGCCAGCAGCGTAGGGACAGGTCTGAATCAGCCCCAGCATTTT.

This chain links TRBV7-9 with TRBJ2-1; D is uncertain. V was clipped by 5 bases and J by 4 bases, with 9 bases between them. Per the germline V gene, CDR1 is SEHNR and CDR2 is FQNEAQ (reference sequence). This CDR3 has 13 residues. The CDR3 here is CASSLELYNEQFF. The CDR3 DNA sequence: TGTGCCAGCAGCCTCGAACTTTACAATGAGCAGTTCTTC.

J is TRBJ1-2 and V is TRBV7-9; D may be TRBD1 (6 bases). Germline loops: CDR1 SEHNR, CDR2 FQNEAQ (reference sequence). This CDR3 has 14 amino acids. The germline V and J ends were trimmed by 8 bases and 7 bases, with 20 bases remaining between them. CDR3 coding DNA: TGTGCCAGCTCCCCATGGCAGGGGTTAGGTGGCTACACCTTC. Its translation is CASSPWQGLGGYTF.

This chain links TRBV7-5 with TRBJ2-3; the DNA was not compared with TRBD2, the D call given in the table. TRBV7-5 is marked as a pseudogene. The CDR3 has 16 residues. CDR3 nucleotides: TGTGCCAGAAGCGTAGGAGAGGTAGGGGAGGTAGATACGCAGTATTTT. The encoded protein is CARSVGEVGEVDTQYF.

The J gene is TRBJ1-1, the V gene TRBV27; 12 bases are a match to TRBD1. The CDR3 is made up of 16 amino acids. Germline trimming cut 6 bases from V and 6 bases from J; bases unmatched to any gene: 11. CDR1 MNHEY and CDR2 SMNVEV come from the germline V gene (reference sequence). CDR3 in amino acids: CASSHLSGTGGPEAFF. The CDR3 bases are TGTGCCAGCAGCCACCTCTCCGGGACAGGGGGCCCTGAAGCTTTCTTT.

V usage is TRBV27 and J usage is TRBJ1-2; a possible D gene is TRBD1 (5 bases). In germline, CDR1 is MNHEY, CDR2 SMNVEV (reference sequence). V lost 6 bases to trimming and J lost 3 bases, with 26 bases between them. This CDR3 contains 18 residues. This chain's CDR3 is CASSSVSRRGAWDYGYTF. DNA for the CDR3: TGTGCCAGCAGCTCCGTGTCTCGGCGGGGCGCTTGGGACTATGGCTACACCTTC.

V usage is TRBV15 and J usage is TRBJ2-7; the D is unclear. V lost 0 bases and J lost 2, with 14 bases in between. This CDR3 is 16 amino acids long. Germline values: CDR1 LNHNV, CDR2 YYDKDF (reference sequence). As DNA, the CDR3 is TGTGCCACCAGCAGAGATCTGCGGAACCTACCCTACGAGCAGTACTTC. This translates into CATSRDLRNLPYEQYF.

In its sample, this clone was seen a few times. Within the sample, other DNA sequences also encode this same CDR3. V and J are TRBV18 and TRBJ1-5, with D maybe TRBD1 (5 bases). Germline-derived CDR1 and CDR2 are KGHSH and LQKENI. V was pared by 6 bases and J by 4 bases, with 10 bases between. The CDR3 runs to 13 residues. CDR3 loop: CASSPDRNQPQHF. CDR3 in DNA: TGTGCCAGCTCCCCCGACAGAAATCAGCCCCAGCATTTT.

This sequence joins TRBV6-5 and TRBJ2-1; TRBD2 agrees at 9 bases. Germline loops: CDR1 MNHEY, CDR2 SVGAGI. There are 13 residues in the CDR3. The J segment lost 9 bases and the V segment lost 8 bases, leaving 8 bases of the junction unmatched. CDR3 region: CASGPSGNSEQFF. As DNA, the CDR3 is TGTGCCAGCGGTCCTAGCGGGAATAGTGAGCAGTTCTTC.

The rearrangement joins TRBV28 to TRBJ1-3; unclear D gene. The CDR3 has 15 residues. From germline, CDR1 is MDHEN and CDR2 SYDVKM. The V end was cut by 3 bases, the J end by 0 bases, with 9 bases between. CDR3: CASSFWRLSGNTIYF. Here the CDR3 DNA reads TGTGCCAGCAGTTTTTGGCGACTCTCTGGAAACACCATATATTTT. The full variable domain, with the rest looked up from reference TRBV28 and TRBJ1-3, is DVKVTQSSRYLVKRTGEKVFLECVQDMDHENMFWYRQDPGLGLRLIYFSYDVKMKEKGDIPEGYSVSREKKERFSLILESASTNQTSMYLCASSFWRLSGNTIYFGEGSWLTVV.

This chain links TRBV29-1 with TRBJ1-1; D gene ambiguous. The germline gives CDR1 SQVTM, CDR2 ANQGSEA. The CDR3 contains 13 residues. Trimming cost V 4 bases and J 4 bases, with 13 bases left between them. The CDR3 protein is CSVAVRRGTEAFF. The CDR3 nucleotides read TGCAGCGTTGCCGTCAGGCGGGGCACTGAAGCTTTCTTT.

This clone has only a few counts. The chain has TRBV4-3 and TRBJ2-1; 11 bases agree with TRBD2. The germline V gene encodes CDR1 LGHNA and CDR2 YSLEER. The length of the CDR3 is 18 residues. With 0 bases clipped from V and 0 bases from J, the junction kept 4 bases outside the gene matches. The CDR3 DNA reads TGCGCCAGCAGCCAAGAGGCTAGCGGGAGGCCCTCCTACAATGAGCAGTTCTTC. Translated, it gives CASSQEASGRPSYNEQFF.

This chain joins TRBV9 and TRBJ1-1, with D tentatively TRBD1 (6 bases). This CDR3 spans 15 amino acids. Trimming shortened V by 3 bases and J by 1 base, and 13 bases separated the two germline ends. Germline V gives CDR1 SGDLS, CDR2 YYNGEE. The CDR3 coding sequence is TGTGCCAGCAGCGCATCAGGGGCCCCGAACACTGAAGCTTTCTTT. As protein: CASSASGAPNTEAFF. The full variable domain, in which reference TRBV9 and TRBJ1-1 provide the parts outside the CDR3, is DSGVTQTPKHLITATGQRVTLRCSPRSGDLSVYWYQQSLDQGLQFLIQYYNGEERAKGNILERFSAQQFPDLHSELNLSSLELGDSALYFCASSASGAPNTEAFFGQGTRLTVV.

V usage is TRBV5-1 and J usage is TRBJ2-1, with 9 nucleotides matching TRBD2. The V gene end was trimmed by 4 bases and the J gene end by 9 bases; junction bases not matched to a gene: 8. The CDR3 has 14 amino acids. Germline CDR1 SGHRS, CDR2 YFSETQ. In DNA form, the CDR3 reads TGCGCCAGCAGCATTCAGGGACTAGCAACTGAGCAGTTCTTC. It translates to CASSIQGLATEQFF. Supplemented by reference TRBV5-1 and TRBJ2-1, the full variable domain reads KAGVTQTPRYLIKTRGQQVTLSCSPISGHRSVSWYQQTPGQGLQFLFEYFSETQRNKGNFPGRFSGRQFSNSRSEMNVSTLELGDSALYLCASSIQGLATEQFFGPGTRLTVL.

The chain employs TRBV10-3 and TRBJ1-2; D is ambiguous. Germline CDR1 reads ENHRY; CDR2 reads SYGVKD. Trimming cost V 0 bases and J 2 bases, with 4 bases left between them. The CDR3 consists of 13 residues. The CDR3 DNA follows: TGTGCCATCAGTGAGTCTGAGAACTATGGCTACACCTTC. It is translated as CAISESENYGYTF.

CDR3 coding DNA: TGTGCCACCTCCGCCAGCGGGAGAGGGTACGAGCAGTACTTC. Protein product: CATSASGRGYEQYF. The chain carries TRBV19 and TRBJ2-7, with 8 nucleotides matching TRBD2. The CDR3 is made up of 14 amino acids. V was clipped by 10 bases and J by 4 bases; unmatched bases: 12. The germline gives CDR1 LNHDA, CDR2 SQIVND (reference sequence).

This chain joins TRBV5-4 and TRBJ2-1, with D possibly being TRBD1 (6 bases). The germline gives CDR1 SGHNT, CDR2 YYREEE (reference sequence). This CDR3 has 17 amino acids. V shed 0 bases and J shed 4 bases, with 17 bases lying between them. The CDR3 region is CASSLGSGVGLYNEQFF. The CDR3 DNA follows: TGTGCCAGCAGCTTGGGCTCAGGGGTAGGGTTGTACAATGAGCAGTTCTTC. Variable domain in full (rest from reference TRBV5-4 and TRBJ2-1): ETGVTQSPTHLIKTRGQQVTLRCSSQSGHNTVSWYQQALGQGPQFIFQYYREEENGRGNFPPRFSGLQFPNYSSELNVNALELDDSALYLCASSLGSGVGLYNEQFFGPGTRLTVL.